A selection of T cell receptor beta chains follows, all from one sample in a study of long-term antiretroviral therapy in people with HIV. Data came from immunoSEQ multiplex PCR; TCRdb stores just in-frame clones and leaves some out. This table has 40,000 or so clones, 65% to 90% appearing once. The sequences come from unsorted PBMCs, collected 0.3 years after starting antiretroviral therapy. These receptors were taken from a man aged 18 to 29 with HIV. Both conserved end residues are part of each CDR3. The D gene is left open where the match is weak. For some rows the clone size is stated as once, few or many, or as a class when expanded; others skip it.

CASSLGLGGLGQPQHF	TGTGCCAGCAGCTTAGGGTTGGGGGGATTGGGCCAGCCCCAGCATTTT	TRBJ1-5	NA	NA	TRBV7-8
CASSVTGGSGNTIYF	TGTGCCAGCAGCGTCACAGGGGGATCTGGAAACACCATATATTTT	TRBJ1-3	NA	TRBD1	TRBV13
CASSLTNVLTF	TGTGCCAGCAGCCTGACAAACGTCCTGACTTTC	TRBJ2-6	NA	NA	TRBV5-5
CASKLTGEAEAFF	TGTGCCAGCAAATTAACCGGGGAAGCTGAAGCTTTCTTT	TRBJ1-1	NA	NA	TRBV5-4
CAITQGAGANVLTF	TGTGCCATCACACAGGGTGCTGGGGCCAACGTCCTGACTTTC	TRBJ2-6	NA	NA	TRBV10-3
CASSPAGYNEQFF	TGTGCCAGCTCACCAGCGGGTTACAATGAGCAGTTCTTC	TRBJ2-1	NA	NA	TRBV18
CASSFDRGKPQHF	TGTGCCAGCAGTTTCGACAGGGGGAAGCCCCAGCATTTT	TRBJ1-5	NA	TRBD1	TRBV27
CAWTGEARGYTF	TGTGCCTGGACAGGGGAGGCGCGTGGCTACACCTTC	TRBJ1-2	NA	NA	TRBV30
CASSESPLHF	TGTGCCAGCAGTGAATCACCCCTCCACTTT	TRBJ1-6	once	NA	TRBV2
CAWETSGRGDTQYF	TGTGCCTGGGAGACTAGCGGGAGGGGGGATACGCAGTATTTT	TRBJ2-3	NA	TRBD2	TRBV30
CASTLAGPQETQYF	TGTGCCAGCACCTTGGCAGGGCCACAAGAGACCCAGTACTTC	TRBJ2-5	NA	NA	TRBV11-2
CASVRRDGANYGYTF	TGTGCCAGCGTCCGAAGGGACGGAGCTAACTATGGCTACACCTTC	TRBJ1-2	NA	NA	TRBV19
CASSMLAGDGEQYF	TGTGCCAGCAGTATGCTAGCGGGAGACGGCGAGCAGTACTTC	TRBJ2-7	NA	TRBD2	TRBV6-4
CASSYSKQGSYEQYF	TGTGCCAGCAGTTACTCGAAACAGGGGTCCTACGAGCAGTACTTC	TRBJ2-7	NA	TRBD1	TRBV6-5
CASSFVSNNEQFF	TGCGCCAGCAGCTTCGTTTCAAACAATGAGCAGTTCTTC	TRBJ2-1	once	NA	TRBV5-1
CASSYRTANYGYTF	TGCGCCAGCAGCTACCGGACAGCTAACTATGGCTACACCTTC	TRBJ1-2	few	NA	TRBV5-1
CASSLVPGNYGYTF	TGTGCCAGCAGCTTAGTCCCAGGGAACTATGGCTACACCTTC	TRBJ1-2	NA	NA	TRBV11-2
CASSVATGASYEQYF	TGTGCCAGCAGCGTAGCTACGGGGGCCTCCTACGAGCAGTACTTC	TRBJ2-7	NA	NA	TRBV9
CASSPLNEKLFF	TGTGCCAGCAGTCCCCTGAATGAAAAACTGTTTTTT	TRBJ1-4	NA	NA	TRBV28
CASSPRQFDNYGYTF	TGTGCCAGCTCACCGCGACAGTTTGATAACTATGGCTACACCTTC	TRBJ1-2	NA	NA	TRBV18
CASSIFAGNYEQYF	TGTGCCAGCAGTATATTCGCCGGGAACTACGAGCAGTACTTC	TRBJ2-7	NA	NA	TRBV6-1
CASSDGTGSYEQYF	TGTGCCAGCAGTGATGGGACAGGATCCTACGAGCAGTACTTC	TRBJ2-7	once	TRBD1	TRBV6-1